This is a list of T cell receptor beta chains from one sample in a study of T cells in Graves' hyperthyroidism and ophthalmopathy. TCRdb re-called the multiplex PCR reads through MiXCR, storing one row per CDR3 protein. The profile shows 400,000 to 450,000 distinct CDR3 sequences, roughly 15% of them singletons. The sequencing sample was made of blood. These receptors were obtained from a man between 18 and 35 years old with Graves' ophthalmopathy. CDR3s include the opening cysteine and the closing phenylalanine or tryptophan. Fields, in order: J gene, clone size, D gene, V gene, CDR3 DNA, CDR3 protein. The D gene is left open where the match is weak. Clone size is not always given. Where it is, it says once, few, many or a class for expanded clones.

j_call: TRBJ2-2; clone_size: NA; d_call: TRBD2; v_call: TRBV4-1; cdr3_nt: TGCGCCAGCAGCCAAGCTAGCGGAGCCACCGGGGAGCTGTTTTTT; cdr3_aa: CASSQASGATGELFF
j_call: TRBJ2-7; clone_size: many; d_call: NA; v_call: TRBV10-3; cdr3_nt: TGTGCCATCAGTGAGTCGAAAGCGGCAGCTGCCTACGAGCAGTACTTC; cdr3_aa: CAISESKAAAAYEQYF
j_call: TRBJ1-1; clone_size: NA; d_call: NA; v_call: TRBV5-6; cdr3_nt: TGTGCCAGCAGCTTATCTTGGCAGGTCCAACCCACTGAAGCTTTCTTT; cdr3_aa: CASSLSWQVQPTEAFF
j_call: TRBJ2-3; clone_size: many; d_call: TRBD2; v_call: TRBV12-3/TRBV12-4; cdr3_nt: TGTGCCAGCAGTTCCAGCGGGGCGCACCGGTATACGCAGTATTTT; cdr3_aa: CASSSSGAHRYTQYF
j_call: TRBJ1-1; clone_size: NA; d_call: TRBD1; v_call: TRBV11-2; cdr3_nt: TGTGCCAGCAGCTGGGACCGGACAGGGCAAGCTTTCTTT; cdr3_aa: CASSWDRTGQAFF
j_call: TRBJ2-5; clone_size: many; d_call: NA; v_call: TRBV6-1; cdr3_nt: TGTGCCAGCAGTGAGCAGGGGGGCCAAGAGACCCAGTACTTC; cdr3_aa: CASSEQGGQETQYF
j_call: TRBJ2-1; clone_size: many; d_call: TRBD2; v_call: TRBV12-3/TRBV12-4; cdr3_nt: TGTGCCAGCAGAAGGACTAGCGGGGGGGATGAGCAGTTCTTC; cdr3_aa: CASRRTSGGDEQFF
j_call: TRBJ1-5; clone_size: many; d_call: NA; v_call: TRBV2; cdr3_nt: TGTGCCAGCAGTGCGGGCCATAGCAATCAGCCCCAGCATTTT; cdr3_aa: CASSAGHSNQPQHF
j_call: TRBJ2-3; clone_size: many; d_call: TRBD2; v_call: TRBV6-1; cdr3_nt: TGTGCCAGCAGATCTAGCGGGGGGGCGACAGATACGCAGTATTTT; cdr3_aa: CASRSSGGATDTQYF
j_call: TRBJ1-5; clone_size: NA; d_call: TRBD1; v_call: TRBV4-1; cdr3_nt: TGCGCCAGCAGCCATTCACAGGGGCTGGGTAGTCAGCCCCAGCATTTT; cdr3_aa: CASSHSQGLGSQPQHF
j_call: TRBJ1-4; clone_size: many; d_call: NA; v_call: TRBV12-3/TRBV12-4; cdr3_nt: TGTGCCAGCAGTTCCCCTACGACTTGGGGTCCAGGTGAAAAACTGTTTTTT; cdr3_aa: CASSSPTTWGPGEKLFF
j_call: TRBJ2-1; clone_size: many; d_call: TRBD2; v_call: TRBV7-9; cdr3_nt: TGTGCCAGCAGCCCGGGACTAGCCTTCATCGATGAGCAGTTCTTC; cdr3_aa: CASSPGLAFIDEQFF
j_call: TRBJ1-5; clone_size: many; d_call: NA; v_call: TRBV6-1; cdr3_nt: TGTGCCAGCAGGGAGGGTCTTGGGGGGTGGTTGGAAAGCAATCAGCCCCAGCATTTT; cdr3_aa: CASREGLGGWLESNQPQHF
j_call: TRBJ2-3; clone_size: NA; d_call: NA; v_call: TRBV30; cdr3_nt: TGTGCCTGGAGTCGGGACTTTGATGCGCAGTATTTT; cdr3_aa: CAWSRDFDAQYF
j_call: TRBJ2-7; clone_size: few; d_call: NA; v_call: TRBV5-6; cdr3_nt: TGTGCCAGCAGCTGGGGCACCGGGAGCTCCTACGAGCAGTACTTC; cdr3_aa: CASSWGTGSSYEQYF
j_call: TRBJ1-1; clone_size: many; d_call: NA; v_call: TRBV6-5; cdr3_nt: TGTGCCAGCAGTTACCCCGGGAAAAACACTGAAGCTTTCTTT; cdr3_aa: CASSYPGKNTEAFF
j_call: TRBJ2-5; clone_size: many; d_call: NA; v_call: TRBV18; cdr3_nt: TGTGCCAGCTCACCACCGGCAGGTCAAGAGACCCAGTACTTC; cdr3_aa: CASSPPAGQETQYF
j_call: TRBJ2-7; clone_size: NA; d_call: NA; v_call: TRBV29-1; cdr3_nt: TGCAGCGTGAACAGGGTCAACTCCTACGAGCAGTACTTC; cdr3_aa: CSVNRVNSYEQYF
j_call: TRBJ2-3; clone_size: many; d_call: TRBD2; v_call: TRBV19; cdr3_nt: TGTGCCAGTAGGATGGGACTAGCGGACGCCACAGATACGCAGTATTTT; cdr3_aa: CASRMGLADATDTQYF
j_call: TRBJ2-2; clone_size: few; d_call: TRBD2; v_call: TRBV29-1; cdr3_nt: TGCAGCGGGAGACAGTTCCGGGAGGCGAACACCGGGGAGCTGTTTTTT; cdr3_aa: CSGRQFREANTGELFF
j_call: TRBJ2-3; clone_size: once; d_call: NA; v_call: TRBV20-1; cdr3_nt: TGCAGTGCTAGGCCCGAGCGGCCCTACACAGATACGCAGTATTTT; cdr3_aa: CSARPERPYTDTQYF
j_call: TRBJ2-4; clone_size: few; d_call: TRBD2; v_call: TRBV20-1; cdr3_nt: TGCAGTGCTAGAGACCCACTAGCGGGGGGGCCTTTTGACATTCAGTACTTC; cdr3_aa: CSARDPLAGGPFDIQYF
j_call: TRBJ2-7; clone_size: many; d_call: NA; v_call: TRBV11-2; cdr3_nt: TGTGCCAGCAGCTTCATAGGGGACGAGCAGTACTTC; cdr3_aa: CASSFIGDEQYF
j_call: TRBJ2-1; clone_size: NA; d_call: TRBD1; v_call: TRBV7-8; cdr3_nt: TGTGCCAGCAGCGTTGACAGGGGAAGTGGCAATGAGCAGTTCTTC; cdr3_aa: CASSVDRGSGNEQFF
j_call: TRBJ2-1; clone_size: NA; d_call: NA; v_call: TRBV7-9; cdr3_nt: TGTGCCAGCAGCCCGACTCTCACAGGGATCAATGAGCAGTTCTTC; cdr3_aa: CASSPTLTGINEQFF
j_call: TRBJ2-7; clone_size: few; d_call: NA; v_call: TRBV6-5; cdr3_nt: TGTGCCACCAGGCCAGGGGAGGATTTTTGGGACGAGCAGTACTTC; cdr3_aa: CATRPGEDFWDEQYF
j_call: TRBJ2-1; clone_size: NA; d_call: TRBD1; v_call: TRBV7-9; cdr3_nt: TGTGCCAGCAGCTCTGGGACAGGGTGGTACAATGAGCAGTTCTTC; cdr3_aa: CASSSGTGWYNEQFF
j_call: TRBJ2-1; clone_size: many; d_call: NA; v_call: TRBV9; cdr3_nt: TGTGCCAGCAGCGTAGACGGGGTAGGCTACAATGAGCAGTTCTTC; cdr3_aa: CASSVDGVGYNEQFF
j_call: TRBJ2-1; clone_size: NA; d_call: NA; v_call: TRBV6-5; cdr3_nt: TGTGCCAGCAGTTACAGAAGACATTCGCAAGAGACCTACGAGCAGTTCTTC; cdr3_aa: CASSYRRHSQETYEQFF
j_call: TRBJ1-2; clone_size: many; d_call: NA; v_call: TRBV3-1; cdr3_nt: TGTGCCAGCAGCCAAGGGTGGCAGGCTCCCGTCTTTGGCTACACCTTC; cdr3_aa: CASSQGWQAPVFGYTF
j_call: TRBJ1-2; clone_size: many; d_call: TRBD1; v_call: TRBV2; cdr3_nt: TGTGCCAGCAGCGCCGGGACAGGCTATGGCTACACCTTC; cdr3_aa: CASSAGTGYGYTF
j_call: TRBJ1-6; clone_size: NA; d_call: NA; v_call: TRBV7-9; cdr3_nt: TGTGCCAGCAGCTTAGGGGGGGGGGCGAATTCACCCCTCCACTTT; cdr3_aa: CASSLGGGANSPLHF
j_call: TRBJ1-2; clone_size: few; d_call: TRBD1; v_call: TRBV20-1; cdr3_nt: TGCAGTGCTAGAGATCCGGGACAGGGGGATTATGGCTACACCTTC; cdr3_aa: CSARDPGQGDYGYTF
j_call: TRBJ2-7; clone_size: few; d_call: NA; v_call: TRBV18; cdr3_nt: TGTGCCAGCTCAACTCTATCCGGGCCCTACGAGCAGTACTTC; cdr3_aa: CASSTLSGPYEQYF
j_call: TRBJ2-5; clone_size: many; d_call: TRBD1; v_call: TRBV6-1; cdr3_nt: TGTGCCAGCAGTTCCTGGACAGGGAAGGGGGAGACCCAGTACTTC; cdr3_aa: CASSSWTGKGETQYF
j_call: TRBJ2-5; clone_size: NA; d_call: NA; v_call: TRBV27; cdr3_nt: TGTGCCAGCAGTCACGTCCCCTCGGCCCCAAAAGAGACCCAGTACTTC; cdr3_aa: CASSHVPSAPKETQYF
j_call: TRBJ2-2; clone_size: NA; d_call: TRBD2; v_call: TRBV10-2; cdr3_nt: TGCGCCAGCAGTCCGCTAGCGGTATTTCCCGGGGAGCTGTTTTTT; cdr3_aa: CASSPLAVFPGELFF
j_call: TRBJ2-7; clone_size: many; d_call: NA; v_call: TRBV30; cdr3_nt: TGTGCCGGGAAGTCACAGGGTGTCGGGTACGAGCAGTACTTC; cdr3_aa: CAGKSQGVGYEQYF
j_call: TRBJ1-5; clone_size: many; d_call: NA; v_call: TRBV7-8; cdr3_nt: TGTGCCAGCAGGACCCCAAATCAGCCCCAGCATTTT; cdr3_aa: CASRTPNQPQHF
j_call: TRBJ1-2; clone_size: NA; d_call: TRBD1; v_call: TRBV12-3/TRBV12-4; cdr3_nt: TGTGCCAGCAGCTCCGGGGGGACAGCCTATGGCTACACCTTC; cdr3_aa: CASSSGGTAYGYTF
j_call: TRBJ2-3; clone_size: NA; d_call: NA; v_call: TRBV4-1; cdr3_nt: TGCGCCAGCACCACTAAACGTAGCGAGTCCGATACGCAGTATTTT; cdr3_aa: CASTTKRSESDTQYF
j_call: TRBJ1-5; clone_size: NA; d_call: NA; v_call: TRBV20-1; cdr3_nt: TGCAGTGCTAGGGACCGGACGCCGGGGCATCAGCCCCAGCATTTT; cdr3_aa: CSARDRTPGHQPQHF
j_call: TRBJ2-2; clone_size: many; d_call: NA; v_call: TRBV11-2; cdr3_nt: TGTGCCAGCAGCTTTATCTCGCTCCCCGGGGAGCTGTTTTTT; cdr3_aa: CASSFISLPGELFF
j_call: TRBJ2-3; clone_size: many; d_call: TRBD2; v_call: TRBV7-2; cdr3_nt: TGTGCCAGCAGTTACTTTCTAGCGGGGGGGGCAGATACGCAGTATTTT; cdr3_aa: CASSYFLAGGADTQYF
j_call: TRBJ2-1; clone_size: many; d_call: NA; v_call: TRBV3-1; cdr3_nt: TGTGCCAGCAGCCAAGGCGATGGTGGCGGTGAGCAGTTCTTC; cdr3_aa: CASSQGDGGGEQFF
j_call: TRBJ2-6; clone_size: many; d_call: NA; v_call: TRBV2; cdr3_nt: TGTGCCAGCGGGACGGGACTCTCTGGGGCCAACGTCCTGACTTTC; cdr3_aa: CASGTGLSGANVLTF